One sample yielded the 20 T cell receptor beta chains listed below, sequenced in a study of blood T cell repertoires in COVID-19. Using immunoSEQ multiplex PCR, the repertoire was profiled, and TCRdb retains in-frame clones only, with some absent. The sample includes about 30,000 clones, 85% seen only once; the top ten take 5.5% to 8.5%. The sequencing sample was made of peripheral blood. These receptors were collected from a man aged 55 to 69 with active COVID-19.

The chain is built from TRBV2 and TRBJ2-3, with 9 bases aligning to TRBD2. CDR1 SNHLY and CDR2 FYNNEI come from the germline V gene. The CDR3 is 13 amino acids. With V trimmed by 7 bases and J by 5 bases, 4 bases remained unmatched. CDR3: CASKREELDTQYF. The DNA for the CDR3 is TGTGCCAGCAAGCGGGAGGAGCTAGATACGCAGTATTTT. Full variable domain (missing parts from reference TRBV2 and TRBJ2-3): EPEVTQTPSHQVTQMGQEVILRCVPISNHLYFYWYRQILGQKVEFLVSFYNNEISEKSEIFDDQFSVERPDGSNFTLKIRSTKLEDSAMYFCASKREELDTQYFGPGTRLTVL.

The chain joins TRBV12-5 to TRBJ2-1; a weak D match, TRBD2 (6 bases). The V gene's germline CDR1 is LGHNT and CDR2 FRNRAP. The CDR3 extends over 16 amino acids. The V end lost 5 bases, the J end lost 8 bases, and 22 bases lay between the germline ends. The CDR3: CASGPSLGGSSDEQFF. The CDR3 bases are TGTGCTAGTGGTCCGAGTTTGGGGGGTTCTTCGGATGAGCAGTTCTTC.

V and J are TRBV19 and TRBJ2-1; 7 positions agree with TRBD2. The CDR3 length is 14 residues. Germline trimming cut 5 bases from V and 4 bases from J; bases unmatched to any gene: 5. Per germline, CDR1 LNHDA and CDR2 SQIVND (reference sequence). CDR3 nucleotides: TGTGCCAGTAGTCGCAGCGGGAAATACAATGAGCAGTTCTTC. It translates to CASSRSGKYNEQFF.

This chain links TRBV6-5 with TRBJ1-4; no reliable D call. CDR3 length: 14 amino acids. Germline CDR1 is MNHEY and CDR2 is SVGAGI. Trimming stripped 0 bases from V and 8 bases from J, with 10 bases between. CDR3 amino acids: CASSYSRGSEKLFF. In DNA form, the CDR3 reads TGTGCCAGCAGTTACTCCCGGGGTAGCGAAAAACTGTTTTTT.

On this clone: An end of the junction does not agree with germline; a read error may underlie this. This chain links TRBV18 with TRBJ2-5; no firm D call. This CDR3 comprises 13 residues. The V gene's germline CDR1 is KGHSH and CDR2 LQKENI. The chain's CDR3 is CASSRAGQETQYF. The CDR3 region has the DNA TGTGCCAGTTCACGGGCCGGCCAAGAGACCCAGTACTTC. Combining the CDR3 with reference TRBV18 and TRBJ2-5 gives the whole variable domain NAGVMQNPRHLVRRRGQEARLRCSPMKGHSHVYWYRQLPEEGLKFMVYLQKENIIDESGMPKERFSAEFPKEGPSILRIQQVVRGDSAAYFCASSRAGQETQYFGPGTRLLVL.

This clone was detected a few times. The chain links TRBV5-8 to TRBJ1-5; D unclear. V lost 4 bases, J lost 0 bases, and 11 bases lay in between. Germline CDR1 and CDR2: SGHTS and YDEGEE. The CDR3 length is 15 residues. In nucleotides, the CDR3 is TGTGCCAGCAGCATCGACATCCATAGCAATCAGCCCCAGCATTTT. It is translated as CASSIDIHSNQPQHF.

The chain carries TRBV7-2 and TRBJ2-1; TRBD2 matches 14 bases. The CDR3 contains 17 residues. V dropped 5 bases and J dropped 3; count of bases not matched to a gene: 6. CDR1 and CDR2 (germline): SGHTA, FQGNSA. CDR3 sequence: CASSQGLAGGHYNEQFF. The CDR3 DNA follows: TGTGCCAGCAGCCAAGGACTAGCGGGAGGTCACTACAATGAGCAGTTCTTC.

V and J are TRBV18 and TRBJ2-5, with D perhaps matching TRBD2 (6 bases). Germline V gene lookup returns CDR1 KGHSH and CDR2 LQKENI. The V end was cut by 3 bases, the J end by 5 bases, with 19 bases between. The CDR3 covers 16 residues. CDR3 nucleotides: TGTGCCAGCTCACCTGGGACTCAGACCCTACGGGAGACCCAGTACTTC. Protein sequence: CASSPGTQTLRETQYF. Using reference TRBV18 and TRBJ2-5 for the parts outside the CDR3, the full variable domain is NAGVMQNPRHLVRRRGQEARLRCSPMKGHSHVYWYRQLPEEGLKFMVYLQKENIIDESGMPKERFSAEFPKEGPSILRIQQVVRGDSAAYFCASSPGTQTLRETQYFGPGTRLLVL.

V is TRBV6-5 and J is TRBJ1-4, with D possibly matching TRBD1 (5 bases). The V and J ends lost 5 bases and 8 bases respectively, with 12 bases between them. This CDR3 comprises 13 residues. The germline V gene has CDR1 MNHEY and CDR2 SVGAGI. The CDR3 protein is CASSKQGEEKLFF. The CDR3 DNA reads TGTGCCAGCAGTAAGCAGGGTGAGGAAAAACTGTTTTTT.

The CDR3 spells CASSPGTGDTGELFF. As DNA, the CDR3 is TGTGCCAGCAGCCCCGGGACAGGGGACACCGGGGAGCTGTTTTTT. The genes are TRBV6-5 and TRBJ2-2; 10 bases are a match to TRBD1. V trimming: 6 bases; J trimming: 3 bases; junction bases outside the gene matches: 4. There are 15 residues in the CDR3. Germline CDR1 and CDR2: MNHEY and SVGAGI.

The rearrangement joins TRBV30 to TRBJ2-1, with D tentatively TRBD1 (6 bases). Germline values: CDR1 GTSNPN, CDR2 SVGIG (reference sequence). Trimming took off 2 bases at V and 6 bases at J, with 14 bases between the two ends. The CDR3 has 14 amino acids. The CDR3 DNA reads as TGTGCCTGGAGTCAAGGGGGATTGAGCAATGAGCAGTTCTTC. Translating it yields CAWSQGGLSNEQFF.

The gene calls are TRBV7-9 and TRBJ1-2, with D unresolved. V lost 1 base, J lost 8 bases, and 8 bases lay in between. Germline loops: CDR1 SEHNR, CDR2 FQNEAQ (reference sequence). The CDR3 covers 12 residues. The CDR3 sequence is CASSLEIQGYTF. The CDR3 DNA follows: TGTGCCAGCAGCTTAGAGATCCAGGGCTACACCTTC.

This chain uses TRBV18 with TRBJ2-2, with D maybe TRBD2 (5 bases). Germline CDR1 reads KGHSH; CDR2 reads LQKENI. Trimming removed 3 bases from V and 2 bases from J, with 13 bases in between. The CDR3 extends over 16 amino acids. The CDR3 coding sequence is TGTGCCAGCTCACCTATGGGAGTCCCTAACACCGGGGAGCTGTTTTTT. This encodes CASSPMGVPNTGELFF. The full variable domain, its missing parts supplied by reference TRBV18 and TRBJ2-2, is NAGVMQNPRHLVRRRGQEARLRCSPMKGHSHVYWYRQLPEEGLKFMVYLQKENIIDESGMPKERFSAEFPKEGPSILRIQQVVRGDSAAYFCASSPMGVPNTGELFFGEGSRLTVL.

The rearrangement joins TRBV25-1 to TRBJ2-1, with D possibly matching TRBD2 (6 bases). This CDR3 region has 15 residues. In germline, CDR1 is MGHDK, CDR2 SYGVNS. V was cut by 5 bases and J by 4 bases, with 15 bases left in between. DNA of the CDR3: TGTGCCAGCAGTCTCCCCGGGACTTCGTACAATGAGCAGTTCTTC. Its translation is CASSLPGTSYNEQFF.

V and J are TRBV19 and TRBJ2-5; the match to TRBD2 covers 8 bases. Germline lookup yields CDR1 LNHDA and CDR2 SQIVND (reference sequence). The CDR3 consists of 14 residues. V was pared by 2 bases and J by 3 bases, with 2 bases of the junction left unmatched. CDR3 DNA sequence: TGTGCCAGTAGTATAACTAGCGGAAAAGAGACCCAGTACTTC. Translating it yields CASSITSGKETQYF. Full variable domain (outside the CDR3, taken from reference TRBV19 and TRBJ2-5): DGGITQSPKYLFRKEGQNVTLSCEQNLNHDAMYWYRQDPGQGLRLIYYSQIVNDFQKGDIAEGYSVSREKKESFPLTVTSAQKNPTAFYLCASSITSGKETQYFGPGTRLLVL.

This chain joins TRBV10-2 and TRBJ2-1; 9 bases match TRBD2. Germline CDR1 reads WSHSY; CDR2 reads SAAADI. V lost 4 bases to trimming and J lost 3 bases; unmatched junction nucleotides: 4. This CDR3 region has 15 residues. This CDR3 reads CASSVLAGVYNEQFF. For the CDR3, the DNA is TGCGCCAGCAGTGTTTTAGCGGGAGTCTACAATGAGCAGTTCTTC.

The chain links TRBV27 to TRBJ1-3; 7 bases agree with TRBD1. V lost 1 base to trimming and J lost 5 bases; unmatched junction nucleotides: 8. Germline CDR1 MNHEY, CDR2 SMNVEV (reference sequence). CDR3 length equals 16 residues. CDR3 sequence: CASSLLGEGARNTIYF. The CDR3 bases are TGTGCCAGCAGTTTATTAGGAGAGGGGGCTAGAAACACCATATATTTT.

V is TRBV20-1 and J is TRBJ2-1, with D unresolved. Germline-derived CDR1 and CDR2 are DFQATT and SNEGSKA (reference sequence). The CDR3 consists of 13 residues. V gave up 3 bases and J gave up 9 bases, with 15 bases separating them. The CDR3: CSASLSQISEQFF. CDR3 in DNA: TGCAGTGCTAGTTTAAGTCAAATTAGTGAGCAGTTCTTC.

The genes are TRBV3-1 (or the pseudogene TRBV3-2) and TRBJ2-2; TRBD1 agrees at 8 bases. The ends lost 4 bases at V and 6 bases at J; junction bases unmatched: 1. CDR3 size: 13 residues. The germline V gene encodes CDR1 LGHDT and CDR2 YNNKEL (reference sequence). The CDR3 reads CASSRTGPGELFF. The CDR3 DNA sequence: TGTGCCAGCAGCCGGACAGGGCCCGGGGAGCTGTTTTTT.

The genes are TRBV7-2 and TRBJ2-1, with 7 bases matching TRBD2. Unmatched junction bases numbered 10, after V lost 5 bases and J lost 0 bases. This CDR3 contains 17 residues. The germline CDR1 and CDR2 sequences are SGHTA and FQGNSA. The CDR3 DNA reads TGTGCCAGCAGCCCATCTCGGGACTATAGCTCCTACAATGAGCAGTTCTTC. Amino acids: CASSPSRDYSSYNEQFF.